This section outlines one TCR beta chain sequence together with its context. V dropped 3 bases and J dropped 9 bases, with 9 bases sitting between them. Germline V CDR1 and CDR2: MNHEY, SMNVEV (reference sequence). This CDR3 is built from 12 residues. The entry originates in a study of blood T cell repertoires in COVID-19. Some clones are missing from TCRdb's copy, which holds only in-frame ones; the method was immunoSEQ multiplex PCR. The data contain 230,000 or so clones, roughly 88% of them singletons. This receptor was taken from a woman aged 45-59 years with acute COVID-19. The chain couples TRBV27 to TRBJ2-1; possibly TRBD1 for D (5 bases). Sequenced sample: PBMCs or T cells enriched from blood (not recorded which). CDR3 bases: TGTGCCAGCAGTTTCCCTGGGGCTGAGCAGTTCTTC. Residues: CASSFPGAEQFF.